The source of this TCR beta chain is a study of T-cell memory formation after mild COVID-19. On the study more broadly: For the most part, TCR clusters were specific to one donor. Findings of the study overall: Within pre-infection memory, some responding clones were found, suggesting cross-reactive memory joined. Contracting clones from day 15 to 85 showed balanced CD4/CD8; later expanders favored CD4+. Clones from the second wave (peaking day 37) had unconfirmed SARS-CoV-2 specificity.

Germline CDR1 and CDR2: SGDLS and YYNGEE. J gave up 9 bases and V 7 bases, and 15 bases lay outside the gene matches. The CDR3 covers 15 residues. This clonotype has only a few counts. The antigen remains unidentified. Using its own MiXCR run on the 5' RACE reads, TCRdb lists one record per CDR3 protein. The sample has some 190,000 distinct CDR3 sequences, 18% seen once. This chain connects TRBV9 to TRBJ2-1; 8 positions match TRBD2. The sequence came from an adult woman who had mild COVID-19 (a few samples of this study predate the infection). Cell type and time point are not known. Sequencing was performed on PBMCs or a T cell subset sorted from them (not recorded which). The CDR3 DNA follows: TGTGCCAGCGGGAAGGGGCCTAGCGGGTCCTTTGAGCAGTTCTTC. This sequence encodes CASGKGPSGSFEQFF.